What follows describes a single T cell receptor (beta chain). Antigen specificity is unknown. PCR employed 60 Vbeta and 13 Jbeta primers. Only in-frame clones appear in the TCRdb table, and some are missing; sequencing was by immunoSEQ multiplex PCR. This repertoire comprises 95,000 to 150,000 clones; its ten largest clones make up about 2.2%. V shed 4 bases, J shed 4 bases, and the junction held 9 bases outside the gene matches. This CDR3 has 17 amino acids. CDR1 is SGHNT, CDR2 YYREEE, per germline (reference sequence). This sample was taken from a study of cytomegalovirus exposure and HLA in healthy donors. General study points: Some V segments, including TRBV6-2 and TRBV6-3, were excluded as indistinguishable. Most TCR beta V segments were productive about 90% or about 30% of the time in an earlier analysis.

Donors showed nominal health when sampled, although they likely had unrecorded immune exposures. The sequence was collected from a man in his forties or fifties in good health and CMV-seronegative. The sample comprised PBMCs. This chain links TRBV5-4 with TRBJ2-5; TRBD2 agrees at 14 bases. CDR3 protein: CASSPGGLAGVGETQYF. The CDR3, as DNA: TGTGCCAGCAGCCCTGGGGGACTAGCGGGAGTAGGAGAGACCCAGTACTTC.